A selection of T cell receptor beta chains follows, all from one sample in a study of shared clonotypes between healthy human individuals. Sequencing used immunoSEQ multiplex PCR; TCRdb keeps in-frame clones, though not all of them. The table includes some 240,000 clones, 50% to 80% detected once. The sample taken for sequencing was memory CD4+ T cells sorted from blood. These receptors were obtained from a man aged 25-45 years in good health. The CDR3 runs from the conserved cysteine through the conserved F or W. D genes are given only for firm matches. Clone size is shown for a subset of rows, as once, few, many or a class of expanded clone.

TRBJ2-3,NA,TRBD1,TRBV5-1,CASSIGQGTDTQYF,TGCGCCAGCAGCATTGGACAGGGAACAGATACGCAGTATTTT
TRBJ2-2,NA,NA,TRBV18,CASSPLRGQSNTGELFF,TGTGCCAGCTCACCTCTTCGTGGACAATCGAACACCGGGGAGCTGTTTTTT
TRBJ2-7,NA,NA,TRBV6-1,CASKTSGGVSYEQYF,TGTGCCAGCAAAACATCTGGGGGAGTCTCCTACGAGCAGTACTTC
TRBJ2-7,NA,TRBD1,TRBV5-1,CASSSWTGLSHEQYF,TGCGCCAGCAGCTCGTGGACAGGTCTGTCCCACGAGCAGTACTTC
TRBJ2-7,NA,TRBD1,TRBV14,CASSRDRGREQYF,TGTGCCAGCAGCCGTGACAGGGGGCGCGAGCAGTACTTC
TRBJ1-1,NA,TRBD1,TRBV4-2,CASSPRDRGPITEAFF,TGTGCCAGCAGCCCCCGGGACAGGGGGCCGATTACTGAAGCTTTCTTT
TRBJ2-7,NA,NA,TRBV11-2,CASSLDRGARGISEQYF,TGTGCCAGCAGCTTAGATAGGGGAGCCAGGGGTATATCCGAGCAGTACTTC
TRBJ2-3,NA,NA,TRBV18,CASSPGRSSADTQYF,TGTGCCAGCTCACCGGGACGATCCTCAGCAGATACGCAGTATTTT
TRBJ2-1,once,TRBD2,TRBV14,CASSQEFGLAGYEQFF,TGTGCCAGCAGCCAAGAGTTCGGACTAGCGGGATATGAGCAGTTCTTC
TRBJ1-1,NA,NA,TRBV11-3,CASSLGRQREAFF,TGTGCCAGCAGCTTGGGGCGACAGAGAGAAGCTTTCTTT
TRBJ1-2,NA,TRBD1,TRBV6-5,CASSSQGAQDGYTF,TGTGCCAGCAGTTCTCAGGGGGCTCAAGACGGCTACACCTTC
TRBJ2-7,NA,NA,TRBV5-4,CASSPSDRMRYEQYF,TGTGCCAGCAGCCCATCAGACAGGATGAGGTACGAGCAGTACTTC
TRBJ1-4,NA,NA,TRBV25-1,CASRRTANEKLFF,TGTGCCAGCAGGAGGACAGCAAATGAAAAACTGTTTTTT
TRBJ2-1,few,TRBD2,TRBV10-2,CASMGTSGDNEQFF,TGCGCCAGCATGGGGACTAGCGGCGACAATGAGCAGTTCTTC
TRBJ2-1,NA,TRBD2,TRBV11-2,CASSLAGGNEQFF,TGTGCCAGCAGCTTAGCGGGGGGCAATGAGCAGTTCTTC
TRBJ1-1,NA,TRBD1,TRBV30,CAWTKGQGQAFF,TGTGCCTGGACAAAAGGACAGGGGCAAGCTTTCTTT
TRBJ2-1,NA,NA,TRBV30,CAWERLGGGNEQFF,TGTGCCTGGGAGCGACTAGGGGGTGGAAATGAGCAGTTCTTC
TRBJ2-1,NA,NA,TRBV7-8,CASSQTSGEQFF,TGTGCCAGCAGCCAGACAAGCGGGGAGCAGTTCTTC
TRBJ2-7,NA,NA,TRBV30,CAWSPGTSNEQYF,TGTGCCTGGAGTCCCGGGACATCTAACGAGCAGTACTTC
TRBJ1-1,NA,NA,TRBV2,CASSRRVGNTEAFF,TGTGCCAGCAGTAGAAGGGTCGGGAACACTGAAGCTTTCTTT
TRBJ2-7,once,TRBD1,TRBV27,CASSSRDRGYEQYF,TGTGCCAGCAGTTCAAGGGACAGGGGATATGAGCAGTACTTC
TRBJ1-1,NA,NA,TRBV10-3,CAISVGRGEAFF,TGTGCCATCAGTGTCGGCAGAGGTGAAGCTTTCTTT
TRBJ2-5,NA,TRBD1,TRBV2,CASTRDRQETQYF,TGTGCCAGCACCCGGGACAGACAAGAGACCCAGTACTTC
TRBJ1-1,many,NA,TRBV10-1,CASSPVAAMNTEAFF,TGCGCCAGCAGCCCGGTTGCGGCCATGAACACTGAAGCTTTCTTT
TRBJ2-7,NA,TRBD1,TRBV4-3,CASSQEIVGQGALSSYEQYF,TGCGCCAGCAGCCAAGAAATAGTCGGGCAGGGGGCTTTGTCGTCCTACGAGCAGTACTTC
TRBJ2-3,NA,TRBD1,TRBV5-4,CASSYDRGTADTQYF,TGTGCCAGCAGCTACGACAGGGGGACGGCAGATACGCAGTATTTT